The 8 T cell receptor beta chains reported below all come from one sample, sequenced in a study of T cells in Graves' hyperthyroidism and ophthalmopathy. Amplified regions were TCR beta CDR3 sequences from RNA transcripts. In the first-round RT-PCR of the TCR CDR3, the HTBI primer set was used. One entry per CDR3 protein results from TCRdb running MiXCR on the multiplex PCR reads. The sample lists 360,000 or so distinct CDR3 sequences; 15% to 20% were seen once. Source material: blood. The receptors derive from a woman aged 40-49 years with Graves' ophthalmopathy.

The chain joins TRBV6-8 to TRBJ1-2, with D possibly matching TRBD1 (6 bases). The V and J ends lost 6 bases and 4 bases respectively, with 12 bases between them. The germline V gene has CDR1 MNHGY and CDR2 SAAAGT. The CDR3 has 13 amino acids. CDR3 in amino acids: CASSSTGLYGYTF. CDR3 sequence (DNA): TGTGCCAGCAGCTCAACAGGGCTCTATGGCTACACCTTC.

The CDR3: CASSLAYRYEQYF. CDR3 nucleotide sequence: TGTGCCAGCAGCTTAGCGTACCGATACGAGCAGTACTTC. The chain links TRBV7-2 to TRBJ2-7; D remains unclear. The germline V gene has CDR1 SGHTA and CDR2 FQGNSA. Trimming left V 0 bases short and J 4 bases short, with 7 bases between. The CDR3 has 13 amino acids. Full variable domain (missing parts from reference TRBV7-2 and TRBJ2-7): GAGVSQSPSNKVTEKGKDVELRCDPISGHTALYWYRQSLGQGLEFLIYFQGNSAPDKSGLPSDRFSAERTGGSVSTLTIQRTQQEDSAVYLCASSLAYRYEQYFGPGTRLTVT.

This clonotype was counted at least ten times. The chain recombines TRBV28 with TRBJ1-1; 8 nucleotides match TRBD1. The CDR3 has 13 amino acids. Per the germline V gene, CDR1 is MDHEN and CDR2 is SYDVKM. Trimming at V came to 6 bases and at J to 1 base, leaving 1 base not matched to a gene. The CDR3 protein is CASRDRENTEAFF. CDR3 nucleotides: TGTGCCAGCAGGGACAGGGAGAACACTGAAGCTTTCTTT.

This clonotype has at least ten counts. The chain employs TRBV18 and TRBJ2-7, with a tentative D call TRBD1 (6 bases). CDR3 size: 15 residues. The V end lost 3 bases, the J end lost 2 bases, and 14 bases lay between the germline ends. Germline lookup yields CDR1 KGHSH and CDR2 LQKENI. In nucleotides, the CDR3 is TGTGCCAGCTCACCGGGATCAGGACAGCCCTACGAGCAGTACTTC. It yields the protein CASSPGSGQPYEQYF.

V and J are TRBV30 and TRBJ2-7; 8 bases align to TRBD2. CDR1 and CDR2 (germline): GTSNPN, SVGIG (reference sequence). CDR3 length: 13 amino acids. V was pared by 5 bases and J by 0 bases, with 3 bases of the junction left unmatched. CDR3 in amino acids: CAWVREGSYEQYF. CDR3 nucleotides: TGTGCCTGGGTTCGGGAGGGCTCCTACGAGCAGTACTTC.

There are many counts of this clonotype. The DNA of the CDR3 is TGTGCCAGCAGCCCCGGAGGGGGGGCTTACGAGCAGTACTTC. It is translated as CASSPGGGAYEQYF. The chain couples TRBV7-6 to TRBJ2-7; D perhaps matches TRBD2 (7 bases). Germline V gene lookup returns CDR1 SGHVS and CDR2 FNYEAQ. The CDR3 sequence is 14 residues long. V was cut by 5 bases and J by 4 bases, with 15 bases left in between.

This clonotype was seen at least ten times. V gene TRBV7-9 combines with J gene TRBJ1-1, with TRBD1 matching 8 bases. From germline, CDR1 is SEHNR and CDR2 FQNEAQ (reference sequence). The length of the CDR3 is 14 residues. V lost 2 bases to trimming and J lost 7 bases; unmatched junction nucleotides: 6. This CDR3 is CASSLRDRNFEAFF. CDR3 sequence (DNA): TGTGCCAGCAGCTTAAGGGACAGGAATTTTGAAGCTTTCTTT.

This chain links TRBV11-2 with TRBJ2-7, with 8 bases identical to TRBD1. Trimming removed 0 bases from V and 2 bases from J; junction bases left unmatched: 3. The CDR3 totals 15 residues. CDR1 is SGHAT, CDR2 FQNNGV, per germline. The CDR3 is CASSLDRGRPYEQYF. The CDR3, as DNA: TGTGCCAGCAGCTTAGACAGGGGGCGCCCCTACGAGCAGTACTTC. Full variable domain (remainder filled in from reference TRBV11-2 and TRBJ2-7): EAGVAQSPRYKIIEKRQSVAFWCNPISGHATLYWYQQILGQGPKLLIQFQNNGVVDDSQLPKDRFSAERLKGVDSTLKIQPAKLEDSAVYLCASSLDRGRPYEQYFGPGTRLTVT.